This T cell receptor (beta chain) was sequenced for a study of cytomegalovirus exposure and HLA in healthy donors. The PCR had 60 Vbeta and 13 Jbeta primers. Some clones are missing from TCRdb's copy, which holds only in-frame ones; the method was immunoSEQ multiplex PCR. The sample comprises 130,000 or so clones, roughly 87% of which are singletons, and around 1.5% rests with the top ten. Study results and caveats: As a later analysis showed, a missense DCLRE1C variant was linked to trimming of TCR beta V- and J-genes.

As concerns this clone: Antigen unknown.

Germline CDR1 and CDR2: SEHNR and FQNEAQ (reference sequence). Trimming took 3 bases from V and 5 from J, leaving 7 bases between them. The CDR3 runs to 12 residues. The TCR comes from a woman between 18 and 30 years old in good health and CMV-seronegative. Input material: PBMCs. This chain joins TRBV7-9 and TRBJ1-1; no clear D gene. The CDR3 region is CASSFWRTEAFF. The CDR3 DNA reads TGTGCCAGCAGCTTCTGGAGGACTGAAGCTTTCTTT.